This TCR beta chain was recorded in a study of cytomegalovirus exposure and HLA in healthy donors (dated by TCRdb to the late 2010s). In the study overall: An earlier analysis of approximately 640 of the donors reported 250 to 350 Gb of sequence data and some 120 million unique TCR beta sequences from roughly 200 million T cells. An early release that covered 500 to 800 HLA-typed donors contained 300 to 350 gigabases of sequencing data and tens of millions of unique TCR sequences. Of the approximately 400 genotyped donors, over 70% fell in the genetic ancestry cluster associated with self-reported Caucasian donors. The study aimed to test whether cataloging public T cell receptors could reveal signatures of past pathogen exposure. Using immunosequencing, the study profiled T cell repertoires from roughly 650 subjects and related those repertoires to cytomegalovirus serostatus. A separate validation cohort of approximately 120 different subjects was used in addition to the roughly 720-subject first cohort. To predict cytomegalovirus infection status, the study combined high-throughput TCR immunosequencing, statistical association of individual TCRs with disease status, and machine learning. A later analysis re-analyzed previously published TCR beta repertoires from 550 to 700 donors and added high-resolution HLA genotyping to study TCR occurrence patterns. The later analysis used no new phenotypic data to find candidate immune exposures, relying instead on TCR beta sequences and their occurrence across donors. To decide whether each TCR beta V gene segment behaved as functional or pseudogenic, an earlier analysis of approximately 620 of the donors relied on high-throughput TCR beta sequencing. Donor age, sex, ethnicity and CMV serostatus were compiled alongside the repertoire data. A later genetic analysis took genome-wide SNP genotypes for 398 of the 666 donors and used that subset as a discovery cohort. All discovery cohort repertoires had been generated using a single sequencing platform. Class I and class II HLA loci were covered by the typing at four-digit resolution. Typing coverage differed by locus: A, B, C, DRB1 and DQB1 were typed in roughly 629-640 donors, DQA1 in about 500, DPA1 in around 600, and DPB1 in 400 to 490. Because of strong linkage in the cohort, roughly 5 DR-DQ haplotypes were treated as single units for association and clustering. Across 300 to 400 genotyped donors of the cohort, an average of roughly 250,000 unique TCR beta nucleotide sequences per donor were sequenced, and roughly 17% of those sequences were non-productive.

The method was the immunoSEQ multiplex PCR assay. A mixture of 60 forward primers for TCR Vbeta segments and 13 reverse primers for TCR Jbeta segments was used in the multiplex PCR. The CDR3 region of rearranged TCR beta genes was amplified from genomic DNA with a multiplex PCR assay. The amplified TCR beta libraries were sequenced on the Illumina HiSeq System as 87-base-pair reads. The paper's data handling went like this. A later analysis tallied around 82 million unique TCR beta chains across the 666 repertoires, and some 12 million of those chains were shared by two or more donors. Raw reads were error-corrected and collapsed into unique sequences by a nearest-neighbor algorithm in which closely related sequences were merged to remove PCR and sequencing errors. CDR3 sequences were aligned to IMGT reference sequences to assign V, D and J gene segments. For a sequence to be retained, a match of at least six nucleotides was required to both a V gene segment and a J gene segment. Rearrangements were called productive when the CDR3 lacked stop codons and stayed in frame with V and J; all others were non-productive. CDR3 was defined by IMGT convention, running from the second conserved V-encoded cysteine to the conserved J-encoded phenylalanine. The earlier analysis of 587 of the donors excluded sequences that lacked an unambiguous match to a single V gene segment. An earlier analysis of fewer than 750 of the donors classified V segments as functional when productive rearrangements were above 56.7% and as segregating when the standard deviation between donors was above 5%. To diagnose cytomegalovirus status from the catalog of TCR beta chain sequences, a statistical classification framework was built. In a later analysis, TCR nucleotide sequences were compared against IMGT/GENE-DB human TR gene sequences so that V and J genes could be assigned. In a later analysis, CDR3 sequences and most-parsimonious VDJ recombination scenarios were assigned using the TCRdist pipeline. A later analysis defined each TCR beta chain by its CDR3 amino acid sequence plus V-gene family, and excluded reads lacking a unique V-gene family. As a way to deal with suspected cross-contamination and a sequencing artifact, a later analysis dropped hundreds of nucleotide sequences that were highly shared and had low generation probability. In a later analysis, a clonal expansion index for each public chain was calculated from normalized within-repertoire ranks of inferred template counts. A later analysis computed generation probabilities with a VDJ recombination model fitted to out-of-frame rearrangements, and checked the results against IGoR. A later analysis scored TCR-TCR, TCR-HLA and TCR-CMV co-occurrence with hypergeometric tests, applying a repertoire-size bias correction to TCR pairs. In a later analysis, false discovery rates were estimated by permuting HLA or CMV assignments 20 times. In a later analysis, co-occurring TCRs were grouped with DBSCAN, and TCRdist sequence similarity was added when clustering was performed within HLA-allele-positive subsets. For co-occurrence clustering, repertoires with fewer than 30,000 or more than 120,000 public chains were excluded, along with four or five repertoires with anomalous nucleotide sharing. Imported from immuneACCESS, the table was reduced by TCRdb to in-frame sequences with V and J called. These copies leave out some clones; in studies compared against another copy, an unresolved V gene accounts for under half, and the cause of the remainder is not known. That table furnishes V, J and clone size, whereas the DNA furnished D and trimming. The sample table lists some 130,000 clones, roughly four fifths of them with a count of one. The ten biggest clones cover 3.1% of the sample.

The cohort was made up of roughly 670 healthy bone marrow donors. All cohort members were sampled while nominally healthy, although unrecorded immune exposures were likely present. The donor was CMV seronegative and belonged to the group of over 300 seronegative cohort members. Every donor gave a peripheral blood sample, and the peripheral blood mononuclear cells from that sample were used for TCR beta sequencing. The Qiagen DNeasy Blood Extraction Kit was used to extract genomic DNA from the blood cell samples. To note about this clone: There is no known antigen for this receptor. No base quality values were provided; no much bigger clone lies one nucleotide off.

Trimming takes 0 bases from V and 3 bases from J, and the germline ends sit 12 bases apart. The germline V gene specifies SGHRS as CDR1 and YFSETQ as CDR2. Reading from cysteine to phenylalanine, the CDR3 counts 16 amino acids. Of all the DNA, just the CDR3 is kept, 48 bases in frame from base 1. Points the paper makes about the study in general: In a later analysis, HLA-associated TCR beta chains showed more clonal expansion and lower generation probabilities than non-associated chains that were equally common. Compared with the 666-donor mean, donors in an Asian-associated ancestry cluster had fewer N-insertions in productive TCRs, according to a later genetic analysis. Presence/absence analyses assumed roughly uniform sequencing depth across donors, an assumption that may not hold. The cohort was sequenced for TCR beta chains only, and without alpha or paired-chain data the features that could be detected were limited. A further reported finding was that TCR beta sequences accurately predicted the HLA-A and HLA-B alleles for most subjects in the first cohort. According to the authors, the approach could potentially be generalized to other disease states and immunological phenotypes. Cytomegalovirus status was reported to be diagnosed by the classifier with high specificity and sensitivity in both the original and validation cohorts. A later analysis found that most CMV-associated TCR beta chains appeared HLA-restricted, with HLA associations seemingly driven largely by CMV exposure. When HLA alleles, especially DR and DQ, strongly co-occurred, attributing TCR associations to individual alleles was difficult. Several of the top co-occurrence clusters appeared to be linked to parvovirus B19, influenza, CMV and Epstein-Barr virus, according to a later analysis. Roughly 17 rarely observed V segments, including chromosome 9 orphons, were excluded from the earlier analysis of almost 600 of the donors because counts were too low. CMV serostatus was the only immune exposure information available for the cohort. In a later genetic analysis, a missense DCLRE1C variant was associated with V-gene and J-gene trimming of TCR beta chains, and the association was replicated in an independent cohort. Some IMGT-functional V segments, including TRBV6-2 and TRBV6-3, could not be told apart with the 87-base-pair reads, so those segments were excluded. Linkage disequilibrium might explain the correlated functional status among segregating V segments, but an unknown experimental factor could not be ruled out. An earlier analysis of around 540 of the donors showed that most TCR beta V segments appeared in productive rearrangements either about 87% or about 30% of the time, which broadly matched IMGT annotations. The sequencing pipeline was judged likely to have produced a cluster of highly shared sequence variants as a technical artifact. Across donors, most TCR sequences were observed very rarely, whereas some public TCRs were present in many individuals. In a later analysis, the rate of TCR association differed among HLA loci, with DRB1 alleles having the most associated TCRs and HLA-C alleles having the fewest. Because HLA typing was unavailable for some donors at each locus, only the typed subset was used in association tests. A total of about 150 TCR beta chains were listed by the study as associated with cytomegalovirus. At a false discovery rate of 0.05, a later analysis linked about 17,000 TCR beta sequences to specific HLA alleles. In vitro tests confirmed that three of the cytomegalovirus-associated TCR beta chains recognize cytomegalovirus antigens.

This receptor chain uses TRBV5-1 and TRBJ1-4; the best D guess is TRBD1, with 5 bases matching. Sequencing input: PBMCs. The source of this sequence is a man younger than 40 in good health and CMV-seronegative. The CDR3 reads CASSLEPQGSNEKLFF. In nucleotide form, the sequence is TGCGCCAGCAGCTTGGAACCGCAGGGCTCTAATGAAAAACTGTTTTTT.